This T cell receptor beta chain was sequenced during a study of blood T cell repertoires in COVID-19. As for the study in general: PBMCs, B-cell-depleted T cells, or T cells were the source of the cDNA or gDNA that made up the material.

As processed by the authors: How many nucleated cells were present was estimated from reference gene primer amplification. Sequencing was performed with immunoSEQ multiplex PCR; in TCRdb, only in-frame clones are kept and a portion is missing. V and J calls and clone size are given by that table; D and trimming were obtained from the DNA. The sample carries some 240,000 clones, 82% recorded once. Germline CDR1 and CDR2: MGHRA and YSYEKL. V was trimmed by 1 base and J by 6 bases, leaving 13 bases between them. This CDR3 has 15 amino acids. The gene calls are TRBV4-1 and TRBJ1-5; D possibly corresponds to TRBD1 (5 bases). What was sequenced was peripheral blood. This clonotype originated in an older woman with active or convalescent COVID-19. CDR3 region: CASSQGVQGGQPQHF. DNA of the CDR3: TGCGCCAGCAGCCAAGGCGTGCAGGGCGGTCAGCCCCAGCATTTT.